These 4 T cell receptor beta chains share one sample of origin, sequenced in a study of blood T cell repertoires in COVID-19. The assay was immunoSEQ multiplex PCR, and TCRdb's table has in-frame clones only and misses some. Of some 170,000 clones listed, roughly four fifths were seen once; the top ten hold 11%. Sequenced sample: peripheral blood. The source is a man aged 60 to 75 with active or convalescent COVID-19.

The chain recombines TRBV28 with TRBJ1-5; D not certain. CDR1 MDHEN and CDR2 SYDVKM come from the germline V gene. The V end was cut by 1 base, the J end by 0 bases, with 4 bases between. The CDR3 extends over 14 amino acids. Here the CDR3 DNA reads TGTGCCAGCAGTTTATACAGTAGCAATCAGCCCCAGCATTTT. It specifies CASSLYSSNQPQHF.

The gene calls are TRBV5-5 and TRBJ1-5; D remains ambiguous. The CDR3 runs 15 residues. From germline, CDR1 is SGHKS and CDR2 YYEKEE (reference sequence). Trimming took 0 bases from V and 12 from J, leaving 19 bases between them. The CDR3 reads CASSLAADGGLGQHF. DNA for the CDR3: TGTGCCAGCAGCTTGGCCGCGGATGGAGGCTTGGGCCAGCATTTT.

This sequence joins TRBV19 and TRBJ2-5; D possibly corresponds to TRBD2 (6 bases). The CDR3 runs to 15 residues. V lost 6 bases, J lost 1 base, and 15 bases lay in between. The germline V gene encodes CDR1 LNHDA and CDR2 SQIVND (reference sequence). The CDR3 DNA is TGTGCCAGTAGCCTCGGCGGTAGCGGCCAAGAGACCCAGTACTTC. It codes for CASSLGGSGQETQYF.

V gene TRBV12-3 or TRBV12-4 combines with J gene TRBJ1-6; 7 nucleotides match TRBD1. Losses at the gene ends were 6 bases for V and 7 bases for J; bases not matched to a gene: 3. The CDR3 spans 13 residues. CDR3 in DNA: TGTGCCAGCAGAGACAGGGAGAATTCACCCCTCCACTTT. Translated: CASRDRENSPLHF.